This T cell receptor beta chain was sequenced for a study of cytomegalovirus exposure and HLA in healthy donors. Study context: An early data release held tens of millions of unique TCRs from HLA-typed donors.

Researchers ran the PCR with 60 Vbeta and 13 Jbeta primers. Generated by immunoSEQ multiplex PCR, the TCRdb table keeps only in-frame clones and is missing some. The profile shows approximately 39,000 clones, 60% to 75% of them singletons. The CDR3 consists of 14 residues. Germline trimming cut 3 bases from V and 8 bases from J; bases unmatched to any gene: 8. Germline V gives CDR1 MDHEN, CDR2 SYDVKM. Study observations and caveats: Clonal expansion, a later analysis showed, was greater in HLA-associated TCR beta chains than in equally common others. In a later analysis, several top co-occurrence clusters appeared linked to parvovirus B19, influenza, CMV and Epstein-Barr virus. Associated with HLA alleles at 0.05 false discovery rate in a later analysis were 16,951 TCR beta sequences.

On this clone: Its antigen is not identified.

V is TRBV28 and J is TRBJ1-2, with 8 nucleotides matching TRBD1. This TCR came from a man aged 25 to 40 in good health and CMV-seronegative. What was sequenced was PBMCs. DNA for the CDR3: TGTGCCAGCAGTTTTTGGCAGGGGGCCTACGGCTACACCTTC. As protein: CASSFWQGAYGYTF.